This passage covers 20 T cell receptor beta chains from one sample sequenced in a study of blood T cell repertoires in COVID-19 (dated by TCRdb to the early 2020s). Library generation was performed with the immunoSEQ multiplex PCR assay. TCRdb stores this immuneACCESS table with in-frame sequences only. Part of the clones is absent; in the studies checked, under half of the shortfall reflects unresolved V genes, and no reason is known for the rest. In this sample the table shows about 390,000 clones, more than 70% of which occur a single time. The ten largest clones represent about 2.3% of the sample. The source material was peripheral blood. The receptor source for this set is a woman aged 60-75 years with COVID-19, enrolled during active disease.

A few counts support this clone. V usage is TRBV5-4 and J usage is TRBJ1-2; no clear D. The CDR3 is 15 residues long. Germline lookup yields CDR1 SGHNT and CDR2 YYREEE (reference sequence). V lost 4 bases and J 0 bases, leaving 13 bases between the germline ends. CDR3 sequence (DNA): TGTGCCAGCAGCCAGTACAACAAAGCTAACTATGGCTACACCTTC. Protein product: CASSQYNKANYGYTF.

This chain uses TRBV19 with TRBJ2-7, with TRBD1 identical over 11 bases. V was clipped by 4 bases and J by 0 bases; unmatched bases: 8. Germline V gene sequence: CDR1 LNHDA, CDR2 SQIVND (reference sequence). The CDR3 contains 17 residues. This chain's CDR3 is CASSRRTGGGSSYEQYF. In DNA form, the CDR3 reads TGTGCCAGTAGTAGACGGACAGGGGGCGGAAGCTCCTACGAGCAGTACTTC.

This chain links TRBV7-3 with TRBJ1-1, with D unresolved. This CDR3 spans 16 amino acids. Germline V gives CDR1 SGHTA, CDR2 FQGTGA. The germline V and J ends were trimmed by 4 bases and 0 bases, with 15 bases remaining between them. The CDR3 loop reads CASSSQPQSMNTEAFF. CDR3 DNA: TGTGCCAGCAGCTCCCAACCCCAAAGCATGAACACTGAAGCTTTCTTT.

This chain uses TRBV9 with TRBJ2-7; perhaps TRBD2 as D (5 bases). Trimming left V 4 bases short and J 6 bases short, with 11 bases between. This CDR3 comprises 12 residues. CDR1 and CDR2 from the germline V gene are SGDLS and YYNGEE. CDR3 protein: CASSPQRGEQYF. CDR3 DNA: TGTGCCAGCAGCCCCCAACGGGGCGAGCAGTACTTC.

The chain has TRBV5-4 and TRBJ1-1; possible D gene TRBD1, 6 bases. CDR1 and CDR2 from the germline V gene are SGHNT and YYREEE (reference sequence). This CDR3 has 14 amino acids. Trimming removed 4 bases from V and 1 base from J, with 11 bases in between. The CDR3 region has the DNA TGTGCCAGCAGCGGAAGGGACAAGAACACTGAAGCTTTCTTT. Its protein product is CASSGRDKNTEAFF.

DNA for the CDR3: TGCGCCAGCAGCTTGGATCGGGACAGGAGCACAGATACGCAGTATTTT. It translates to CASSLDRDRSTDTQYF. This chain connects TRBV5-1 to TRBJ2-3; TRBD1 matches 8 bases. The CDR3 totals 16 residues. V shed 0 bases and J 0 bases; nucleotides not matched to a gene: 3. Germline V lookup: CDR1 SGHRS, CDR2 YFSETQ.

This sequence joins TRBV5-1 and TRBJ2-7; D is perhaps TRBD2 (6 bases). V was trimmed by 0 bases and J by 4 bases, leaving 8 bases between them. Germline V gives CDR1 SGHRS, CDR2 YFSETQ. The CDR3 runs to 13 residues. The CDR3 loop reads CASSLDGTYEQYF. DNA of the CDR3: TGCGCCAGCAGCTTGGACGGGACTTACGAGCAGTACTTC.

The rearrangement joins TRBV19 to TRBJ1-4; TRBD1 matches at 9 bases. The V gene's germline CDR1 is LNHDA and CDR2 SQIVND (reference sequence). The CDR3 contains 13 residues. V gave up 6 bases and J gave up 7 bases; unmatched junction bases: 3. Here the CDR3 reads CASRRTGVEKLFF. For the CDR3, the DNA is TGTGCCAGTAGGCGGACAGGGGTTGAAAAACTGTTTTTT.

The rearrangement uses TRBV5-1 and TRBJ1-2; D is undetermined. With 4 bases removed from V and 0 bases from J, the gap between germline ends came to 13 bases. Germline CDR1 and CDR2: SGHRS and YFSETQ. The CDR3 is made up of 15 amino acids. CDR3 nucleotide sequence: TGCGCCAGCAGCCGGACCCCGGGGACTAACTATGGCTACACCTTC. As protein: CASSRTPGTNYGYTF.

The chain is built from TRBV19 and TRBJ1-1, with D perhaps TRBD1 (6 bases). Germline CDR1 is LNHDA and CDR2 is SQIVND (reference sequence). The CDR3 consists of 15 residues. V shed 8 bases and J shed 0 bases, with 16 bases lying between them. CDR3 protein: CASGTLTGMNTEAFF. CDR3 sequence (DNA): TGTGCCAGTGGGACCCTCACAGGGATGAACACTGAAGCTTTCTTT.

Comment on this clone: An end of the junction does not agree with germline; a read error may underlie this. This sequence joins TRBV15 and TRBJ1-4; weak D call: TRBD1 (6 bases). Germline V CDR1 and CDR2: LNHNV, YYDKDF (reference sequence). The CDR3 extends over 11 amino acids. In DNA, the CDR3 is TGTGCCACCAGCAGACAGGGGCCTCTTACTTTT. This gives the protein CATSRQGPLTF.

This chain joins TRBV6-6 and TRBJ2-5; 13 bases fit TRBD2. Per the germline V gene, CDR1 is MNHNY and CDR2 is SVGAGI (reference sequence). The CDR3 has 15 residues. V shed 7 bases, J shed 5 bases, and the junction held 7 bases outside the gene matches. CDR3 nucleotide sequence: TGTGCCAGCAATAGAGGGACTAGCGGGGTGGAGACCCAGTACTTC. It encodes CASNRGTSGVETQYF.

As concerns this clone: The sample carries other DNA sequences with the same CDR3. The chain carries TRBV7-2 and TRBJ1-3; D might be TRBD1 (6 bases). The CDR3 runs to 15 residues. The germline V and J ends were trimmed by 4 bases and 0 bases, with 10 bases remaining between them. From germline, CDR1 is SGHTA and CDR2 FQGNSA. CDR3 protein: CASSSQGNSGNTIYF. CDR3 in DNA: TGTGCCAGCAGCTCGCAGGGGAACTCTGGAAACACCATATATTTT. The full variable domain, with the rest looked up from reference TRBV7-2 and TRBJ1-3, is GAGVSQSPSNKVTEKGKDVELRCDPISGHTALYWYRQSLGQGLEFLIYFQGNSAPDKSGLPSDRFSAERTGGSVSTLTIQRTQQEDSAVYLCASSSQGNSGNTIYFGEGSWLTVV.

This clone was observed a few times. V is TRBV28 and J is TRBJ1-2; D call uncertain. The CDR3 is 11 residues long. With 7 bases removed from V and 2 bases from J, the gap between germline ends came to 5 bases. CDR1 is MDHEN, CDR2 SYDVKM, per germline. The CDR3 spells CASTSNYGYTF. Here the CDR3 DNA reads TGTGCCAGCACTAGCAACTATGGCTACACCTTC.

The chain couples TRBV19 to TRBJ1-6; 7 nucleotides line up with TRBD1. V was clipped by 5 bases and J by 5 bases; unmatched bases: 3. The CDR3 spans 14 residues. Germline-derived CDR1 and CDR2 are LNHDA and SQIVND (reference sequence). The CDR3 DNA sequence: TGTGCCAGTAGTGGGGGACAGAATAATTCACCCCTCCACTTT. It yields the protein CASSGGQNNSPLHF.

The chain joins TRBV18 to TRBJ2-4; 7 bases are a match to TRBD1. Germline CDR1 and CDR2: KGHSH and LQKENI. The CDR3 contains 16 residues. The junction had 8 bases not matched to a gene; V was cut back by 0 bases and J by 6 bases. The CDR3 nucleotides are TGTGCCAGCTCACCACCGGTAACAGGGGAATTAAACATTCAGTACTTC. Its translation: CASSPPVTGELNIQYF.

This chain uses TRBV5-1 with TRBJ1-6; 7 bases map to TRBD1. Germline loops: CDR1 SGHRS, CDR2 YFSETQ. With V trimmed by 4 bases and J by 7 bases, 8 bases remained unmatched. The length of the CDR3 is 15 residues. Written as DNA, the CDR3 is TGCGCCAGCAGCCTGGCTGTGACAGGGAATTCACCCCTCCACTTT. This encodes CASSLAVTGNSPLHF.

This chain joins TRBV7-2 and TRBJ1-6, with no clear D. This CDR3 has 17 residues. Germline-derived CDR1 and CDR2 are SGHTA and FQGNSA. V was pared by 1 base and J by 0 bases, with 10 bases between. CDR3 nucleotides: TGTGCCAGCAGCTTAGTCGGCGCTAGCTCCTATAATTCACCCCTCCACTTT. Its protein product is CASSLVGASSYNSPLHF. The variable domain in full, completed from reference TRBV7-2 and TRBJ1-6, reads GAGVSQSPSNKVTEKGKDVELRCDPISGHTALYWYRQSLGQGLEFLIYFQGNSAPDKSGLPSDRFSAERTGGSVSTLTIQRTQQEDSAVYLCASSLVGASSYNSPLHFGNGTRLTVT.

The DNA of the CDR3 is TGTGCCAGCAGTCCTAGGCCCGGGGAAAACTATGGCTACACCTTC. Protein product: CASSPRPGENYGYTF. The V and J genes are TRBV27 and TRBJ1-2; D gene unclear. The CDR3 has 15 amino acids. Germline values: CDR1 MNHEY, CDR2 SMNVEV (reference sequence). V lost 5 bases, J lost 2 bases, and 15 bases lay in between.

The chain carries TRBV6-5 and TRBJ1-2; D is perhaps TRBD1 (6 bases). The CDR3 consists of 13 residues. Germline CDR1 is MNHEY and CDR2 is SVGAGI. V gave up 6 bases and J gave up 2 bases, with 10 bases separating them. This CDR3 reads CASSDTGNYGYTF. In DNA, the CDR3 is TGTGCCAGCAGCGATACAGGGAACTATGGCTACACCTTC.